This paragraph covers one TCR beta chain sequence. This record comes from a study of blood T cell repertoires in COVID-19. Germline loops: CDR1 SGHAT, CDR2 FQNNGV. CDR3 size: 16 residues. V was pared by 1 base and J by 1 base, with 12 bases between. Per the study methods: Amplification with reference gene primers provided the estimates of nucleated cell counts. The method was immunoSEQ multiplex PCR; TCRdb's version includes in-frame clones alone and lacks a portion of them. The DNA was the basis for D and trimming; V, J and clone size are from that table. This table has about 400,000 clones, less than 90% appearing once. Participants were aged about 18 to 89 years from roughly 26 US areas. The study assigned cohorts using participant-reported clinical history. Donors in Cohort 3 who had recovered were those with two negative PCRs, healthcare professional clearance, or resolution of their symptoms.

The origin of this receptor is a woman in her thirties who had recovered from COVID-19. The chain links TRBV11-2 to TRBJ2-3; D perhaps matches TRBD1 (5 bases). The sequenced sample consisted of PBMCs or T cells enriched from blood (not recorded which). The CDR3 region has the DNA TGTGCCAGCAGCTTAGTTCCGGGCAGGGGCACAGATACGCAGTATTTT. Protein sequence: CASSLVPGRGTDTQYF. Supplemented by reference TRBV11-2 and TRBJ2-3, the full variable domain reads EAGVAQSPRYKIIEKRQSVAFWCNPISGHATLYWYQQILGQGPKLLIQFQNNGVVDDSQLPKDRFSAERLKGVDSTLKIQPAKLEDSAVYLCASSLVPGRGTDTQYFGPGTRLTVL.